One T cell receptor beta chain is described in this entry. Its antigen is unknown. From RNA transcripts, TCR beta CDR3 regions were amplified. In the first-round RT-PCR of the TCR CDR3, the HTBI primer set was used. TCRdb redid the calling of the multiplex PCR reads with MiXCR, one entry per CDR3 protein. The sample records about 580,000 distinct CDR3 sequences, around 45% being singletons. Trimming left V 1 base short and J 3 bases short, with 7 bases between. CDR3 length: 14 amino acids. The germline gives CDR1 SGDLS, CDR2 YYNGEE. These data belong to a study of T cells in Graves' hyperthyroidism and ophthalmopathy. Study-level points and caveats: Separation of ophthalmopathy from stable hyperthyroidism was achieved by a 13 V-J model.

Every diagnosis used clinical symptoms, serum thyroxine and TRAb, thyroid ultrasound and orbital computed tomography. The receptor was derived from a woman under 30 with Graves' hyperthyroidism. Sequencing input: peripheral blood or thyroid tissue (not recorded which). The V gene is TRBV9, the J gene TRBJ2-2, with a tentative D call TRBD1 (6 bases). The CDR3: CASSVQGYTGELFF. CDR3 nucleotide sequence: TGTGCCAGCAGCGTACAGGGGTACACCGGGGAGCTGTTTTTT.